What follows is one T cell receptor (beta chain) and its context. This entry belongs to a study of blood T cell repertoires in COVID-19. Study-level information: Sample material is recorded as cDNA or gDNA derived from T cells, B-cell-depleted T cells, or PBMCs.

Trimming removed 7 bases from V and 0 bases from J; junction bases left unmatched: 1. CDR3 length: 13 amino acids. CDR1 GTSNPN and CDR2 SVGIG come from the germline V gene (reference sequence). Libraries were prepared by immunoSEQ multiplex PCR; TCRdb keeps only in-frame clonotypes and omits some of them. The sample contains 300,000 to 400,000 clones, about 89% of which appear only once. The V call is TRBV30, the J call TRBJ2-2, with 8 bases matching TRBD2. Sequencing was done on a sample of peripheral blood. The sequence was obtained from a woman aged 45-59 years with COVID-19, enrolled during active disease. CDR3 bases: TGTGCCTTTAGCGGGGCGAACACCGGGGAGCTGTTTTTT. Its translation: CAFSGANTGELFF.